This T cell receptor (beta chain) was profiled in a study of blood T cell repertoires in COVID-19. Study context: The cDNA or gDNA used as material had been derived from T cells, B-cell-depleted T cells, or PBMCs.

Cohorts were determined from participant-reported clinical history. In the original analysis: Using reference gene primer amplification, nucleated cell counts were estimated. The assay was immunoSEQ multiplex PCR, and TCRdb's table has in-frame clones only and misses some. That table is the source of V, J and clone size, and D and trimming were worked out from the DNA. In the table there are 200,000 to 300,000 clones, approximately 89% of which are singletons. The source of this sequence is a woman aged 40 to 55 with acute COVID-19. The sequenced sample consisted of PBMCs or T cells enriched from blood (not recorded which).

The CDR3 spells CAWSGTGSRNGYTF. For the CDR3, the DNA is TGTGCCTGGAGTGGGACCGGGAGCAGGAACGGCTACACCTTC. The V and J genes are TRBV30 and TRBJ1-2; D is unclear. CDR3 size: 14 residues. Per the germline V gene, CDR1 is GTSNPN and CDR2 is SVGIG (reference sequence). The germline V and J ends were trimmed by 1 base and 8 bases, with 17 bases remaining between them.